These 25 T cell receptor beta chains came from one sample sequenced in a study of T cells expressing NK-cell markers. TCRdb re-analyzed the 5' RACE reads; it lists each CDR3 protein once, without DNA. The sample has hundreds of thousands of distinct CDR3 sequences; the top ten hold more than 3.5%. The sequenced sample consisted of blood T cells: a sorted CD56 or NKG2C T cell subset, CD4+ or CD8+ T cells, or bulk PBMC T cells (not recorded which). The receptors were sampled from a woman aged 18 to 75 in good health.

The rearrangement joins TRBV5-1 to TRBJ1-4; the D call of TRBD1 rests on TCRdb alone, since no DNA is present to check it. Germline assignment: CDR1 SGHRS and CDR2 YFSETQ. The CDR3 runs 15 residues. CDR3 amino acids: CASSPLGQTNEKLFF.

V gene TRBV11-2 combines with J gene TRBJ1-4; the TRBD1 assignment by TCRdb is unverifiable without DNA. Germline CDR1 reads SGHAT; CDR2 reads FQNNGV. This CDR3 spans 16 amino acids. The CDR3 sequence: CASSLTGKVGMEKLFF.

CDR3 sequence: CASKGGSRINEQFF. The V and J genes are TRBV12-3 or TRBV12-4 and TRBJ2-1; TCRdb returns TRBD1, unconfirmable since there is no DNA. CDR3 length: 14 amino acids.

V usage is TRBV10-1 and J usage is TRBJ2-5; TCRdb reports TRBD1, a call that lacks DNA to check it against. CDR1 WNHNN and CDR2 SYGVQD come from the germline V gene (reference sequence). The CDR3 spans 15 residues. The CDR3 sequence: CASSGGRDHQETQYF.

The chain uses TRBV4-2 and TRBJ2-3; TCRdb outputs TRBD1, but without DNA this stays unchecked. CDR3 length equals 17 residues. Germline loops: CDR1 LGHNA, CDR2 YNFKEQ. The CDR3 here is CASSQYTGTGGENTQYF.

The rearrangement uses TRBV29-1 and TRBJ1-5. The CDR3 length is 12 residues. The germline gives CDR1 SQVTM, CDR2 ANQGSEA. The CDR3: CSVSGFNQPQHF.

CDR3 in amino acids: CATSPVPYEQYF. V gene TRBV24-1 combines with J gene TRBJ2-7. CDR3 length: 12 amino acids. CDR1 KGHDR and CDR2 SFDVKD come from the germline V gene.

This CDR3 is CAWSNTDTQYF. The chain employs TRBV30 and TRBJ2-3. The CDR3 is 11 amino acids. Germline CDR1 and CDR2: GTSNPN and SVGIG (reference sequence).

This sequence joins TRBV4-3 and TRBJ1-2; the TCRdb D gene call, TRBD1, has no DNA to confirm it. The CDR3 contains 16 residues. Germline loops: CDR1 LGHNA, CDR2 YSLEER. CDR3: CASSHEGTDSFHGYTF.

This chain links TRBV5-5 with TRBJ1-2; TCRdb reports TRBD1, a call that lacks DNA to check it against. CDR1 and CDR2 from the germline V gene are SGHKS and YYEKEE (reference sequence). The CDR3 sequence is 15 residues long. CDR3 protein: CASSLENRAIYGYTF.

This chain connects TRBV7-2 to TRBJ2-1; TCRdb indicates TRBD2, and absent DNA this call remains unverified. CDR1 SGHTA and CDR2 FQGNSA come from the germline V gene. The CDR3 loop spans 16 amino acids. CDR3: CASSSHLGTSLYEQFF.

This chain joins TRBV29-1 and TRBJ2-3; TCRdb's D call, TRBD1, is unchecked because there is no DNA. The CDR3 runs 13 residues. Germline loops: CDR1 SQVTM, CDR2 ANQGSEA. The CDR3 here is CSVAGERVDTQYF.

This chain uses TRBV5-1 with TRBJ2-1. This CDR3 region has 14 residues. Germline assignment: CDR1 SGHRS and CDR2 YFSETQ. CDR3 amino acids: CASLTGEPYNEQFF. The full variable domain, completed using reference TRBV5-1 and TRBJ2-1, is KAGVTQTPRYLIKTRGQQVTLSCSPISGHRSVSWYQQTPGQGLQFLFEYFSETQRNKGNFPGRFSGRQFSNSRSEMNVSTLELGDSALYLCASLTGEPYNEQFFGPGTRLTVL.

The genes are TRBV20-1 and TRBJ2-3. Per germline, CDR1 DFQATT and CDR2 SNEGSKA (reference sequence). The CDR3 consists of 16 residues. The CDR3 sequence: CSAIIIGVTSTDTQYF.

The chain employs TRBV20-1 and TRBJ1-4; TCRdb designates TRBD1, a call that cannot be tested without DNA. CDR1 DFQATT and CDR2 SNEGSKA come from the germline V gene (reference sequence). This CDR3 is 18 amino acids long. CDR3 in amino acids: CSARVGGAWGATNEKLFF.

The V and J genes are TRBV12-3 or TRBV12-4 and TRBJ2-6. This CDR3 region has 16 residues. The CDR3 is CASSLDGISGANVLTF.

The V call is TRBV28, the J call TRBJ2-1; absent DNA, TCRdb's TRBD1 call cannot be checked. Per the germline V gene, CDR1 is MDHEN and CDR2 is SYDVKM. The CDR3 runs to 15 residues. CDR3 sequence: CASTQGELSYNEQFF.

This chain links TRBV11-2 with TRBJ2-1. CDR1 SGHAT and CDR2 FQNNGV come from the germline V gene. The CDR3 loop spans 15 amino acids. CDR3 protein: CASSLVLTKYNEQFF.

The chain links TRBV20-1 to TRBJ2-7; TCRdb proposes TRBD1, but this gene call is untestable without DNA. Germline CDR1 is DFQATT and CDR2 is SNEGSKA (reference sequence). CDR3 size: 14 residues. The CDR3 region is CSAPIAGGMYEQYF.

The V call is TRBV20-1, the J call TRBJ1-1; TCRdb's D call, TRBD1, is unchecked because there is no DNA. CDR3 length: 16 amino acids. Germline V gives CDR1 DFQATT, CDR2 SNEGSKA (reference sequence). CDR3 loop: CSAREGNRGRDTEAFF.

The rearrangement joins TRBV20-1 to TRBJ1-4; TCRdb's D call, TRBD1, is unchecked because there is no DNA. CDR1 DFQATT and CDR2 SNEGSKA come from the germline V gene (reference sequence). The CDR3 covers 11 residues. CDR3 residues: CSASNQGKLFF.

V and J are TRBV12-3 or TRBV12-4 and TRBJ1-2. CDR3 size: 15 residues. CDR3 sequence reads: CASSRSRGGSYGYTF.

The CDR3 sequence: CSARGDSREQFF. The chain couples TRBV20-1 to TRBJ2-1; TCRdb picks TRBD1, but there is no DNA to check that call. Germline values: CDR1 DFQATT, CDR2 SNEGSKA (reference sequence). This CDR3 has 12 residues.

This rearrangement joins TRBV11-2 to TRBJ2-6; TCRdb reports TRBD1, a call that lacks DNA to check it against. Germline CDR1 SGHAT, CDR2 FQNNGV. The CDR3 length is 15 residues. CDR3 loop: CASSLSGTGANVLTF.

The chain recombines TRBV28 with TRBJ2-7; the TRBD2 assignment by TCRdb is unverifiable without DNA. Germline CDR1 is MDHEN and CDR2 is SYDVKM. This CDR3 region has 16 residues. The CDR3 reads CASSPARASGRYEQYF.